One T cell receptor beta chain is described in this entry. The antigen is not known. The data were taken from a study of cytomegalovirus exposure and HLA in healthy donors. Study-wide points: A reported reduction in N-insertions relative to the roughly 670-donor mean was seen in an Asian-associated ancestry cluster in a later analysis. What TCR beta sequences reportedly achieved was accurate prediction of HLA-A and HLA-B alleles in most subjects. Later analysis suggested most CMV-associated TCR beta chains were HLA-restricted.

PCR involved 60 Vbeta and 13 Jbeta primers. Some clones are missing from TCRdb's copy, which holds only in-frame ones; the method was immunoSEQ multiplex PCR. The table has 150,000 to 200,000 clones, 75% to 85% seen once. V gave up 2 bases and J gave up 5 bases, with 9 bases separating them. This CDR3 is built from 13 residues. Germline CDR1 reads SEHNR; CDR2 reads FQNEAQ (reference sequence). The specimen sequenced was PBMCs. The receptor was isolated from a woman in her forties or fifties in good health and CMV-seronegative. The chain has TRBV7-9 and TRBJ1-2; D is unclear. The CDR3 DNA reads TGTGCCAGCAGCTTATCTCCAGGATATGGCTACACCTTC. It translates to CASSLSPGYGYTF.